This is a list of T cell receptor beta chains from one sample in a study of T cell repertoires in cytomegalovirus infection. TCRdb recomputed calls from the reads with MiXCR, one row per CDR3 protein. The data show about 46,000 distinct CDR3 sequences, with around 20% seen just once and around 20% held by the top ten. Their specific antigens are unknown. The material sequenced was PBMCs, sequenced either directly or after in vitro stimulation (not recorded which). These TCRs come from a human donor in good health (CMV status not recorded). Some clones in this sample may be carry-over from other donors' samples. CDR3s include the opening cysteine and the closing phenylalanine or tryptophan. D genes are given only for firm matches. A row's size may be missing; if present it is once, few, many or a size class.

clone size: NA
D gene: TRBD2
J gene: TRBJ2-3
V gene: TRBV24-1
CDR3 DNA: TGTGCCACCAGTGATTTAAGGGGAGGGGATGCGGCAGATACGCAGTATTTT
CDR3 protein: CATSDLRGGDAADTQYF

clone size: many
D gene: NA
J gene: TRBJ1-2
V gene: TRBV20-1
CDR3 DNA: TGCAGTGCTAGGGAGGGAGCCTATGGCTACACCTTC
CDR3 protein: CSAREGAYGYTF

clone size: NA
D gene: TRBD2
J gene: TRBJ2-1
V gene: TRBV20-1
CDR3 DNA: TGCAGTGCTATTCGACTAGCGTGGGATCTCTACAATGAGCAGTTCTTC
CDR3 protein: CSAIRLAWDLYNEQFF

clone size: NA
D gene: TRBD1
J gene: TRBJ2-7
V gene: TRBV15
CDR3 DNA: TGTGCCACCAGCAGTGGGACAGGGACCTACGAGCAGTACTTC
CDR3 protein: CATSSGTGTYEQYF

clone size: NA
D gene: NA
J gene: TRBJ2-4
V gene: TRBV2
CDR3 DNA: TGTGCCAGCAGTGAAAACCCAGCGACCATTCAGTACTTC
CDR3 protein: CASSENPATIQYF

clone size: many
D gene: NA
J gene: TRBJ1-4
V gene: TRBV7-6
CDR3 DNA: TGTGCCAGCAGCGCGGCTATCGGCGGGATCGGTGAAAAACTGTTTTTT
CDR3 protein: CASSAAIGGIGEKLFF

clone size: NA
D gene: TRBD1
J gene: TRBJ2-1
V gene: TRBV7-2
CDR3 DNA: TGTGCCAGCAGCTATGGGGGACAGGGGGTTGGGGAGCAGTTCTTC
CDR3 protein: CASSYGGQGVGEQFF

clone size: few
D gene: TRBD2
J gene: TRBJ2-2
V gene: TRBV6-5
CDR3 DNA: TGTGCCAGCAGTCAGGGGCTAGCGGGAGGAGGGGAGCTGTTTTTT
CDR3 protein: CASSQGLAGGGELFF

clone size: NA
D gene: NA
J gene: TRBJ1-5
V gene: TRBV20-1
CDR3 DNA: TGCAGTGCTACCCCATCTTACAGCAATCAGCCCCAGCATTTT
CDR3 protein: CSATPSYSNQPQHF

clone size: NA
D gene: NA
J gene: TRBJ2-2
V gene: TRBV4-3
CDR3 DNA: TGCGCCAGCAGCCCGGGACTGGGGGACGGGGAGCTGTTTTTT
CDR3 protein: CASSPGLGDGELFF